This note documents a single TCR beta chain sequence. What it binds is unknown. Sequenced by immunoSEQ multiplex PCR; TCRdb stores in-frame clones only, minus some. This repertoire shows 85,000 to 95,000 clones, 90% found once; its top ten account for more than 7.5%. There are 14 residues in the CDR3. The germline V and J ends were trimmed by 4 bases and 2 bases, with 12 bases remaining between them. Germline CDR1 and CDR2: GTSNPN and SVGIG (reference sequence). This specimen comes from a study of T cell responses to AZD1222 COVID-19 vaccine. Study background: Pooled together were second doses at about 4 or about 12 weeks.

Findings and caveats of the study: At 160-218 and 743-854, vaccine-associated CD4 TCRs were dominant, and they spanned spike. In all cases, repertoires were sampled only after the peak T cell response. Donors skewed white British and female; clonal diversity was possibly underestimated.

The sequence came from an adult in good health. The rearrangement uses TRBV30 and TRBJ2-1; possible D gene TRBD2, 5 bases. The sequences come from peripheral blood, collected on day 0 of AZD1222 vaccination. CDR3 sequence reads: CAWTPAGPYNEQFF. CDR3 coding DNA: TGTGCCTGGACTCCGGCGGGTCCCTACAATGAGCAGTTCTTC.